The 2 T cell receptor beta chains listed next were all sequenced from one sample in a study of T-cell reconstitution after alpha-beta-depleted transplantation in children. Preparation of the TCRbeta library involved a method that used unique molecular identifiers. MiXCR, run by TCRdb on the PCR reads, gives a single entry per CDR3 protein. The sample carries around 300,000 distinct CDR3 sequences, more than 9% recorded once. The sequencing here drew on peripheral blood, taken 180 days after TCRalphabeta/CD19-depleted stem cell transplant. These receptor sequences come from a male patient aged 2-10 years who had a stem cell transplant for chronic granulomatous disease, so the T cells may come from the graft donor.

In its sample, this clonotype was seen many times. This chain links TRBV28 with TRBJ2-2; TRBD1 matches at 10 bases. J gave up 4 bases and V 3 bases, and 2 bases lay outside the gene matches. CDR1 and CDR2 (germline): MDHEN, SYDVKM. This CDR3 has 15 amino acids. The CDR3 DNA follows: TGTGCCAGCAGTTTTCGGACAGGGGGCACCGGGGAGCTGTTTTTT. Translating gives CASSFRTGGTGELFF.

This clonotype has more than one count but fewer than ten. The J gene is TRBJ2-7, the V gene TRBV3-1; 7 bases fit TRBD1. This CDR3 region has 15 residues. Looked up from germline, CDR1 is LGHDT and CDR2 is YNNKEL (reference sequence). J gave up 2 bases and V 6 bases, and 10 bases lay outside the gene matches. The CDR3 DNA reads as TGTGCCAGCAGGGGCGCCCCCGGGACAGCCTACGAGCAGTACTTC. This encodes CASRGAPGTAYEQYF.